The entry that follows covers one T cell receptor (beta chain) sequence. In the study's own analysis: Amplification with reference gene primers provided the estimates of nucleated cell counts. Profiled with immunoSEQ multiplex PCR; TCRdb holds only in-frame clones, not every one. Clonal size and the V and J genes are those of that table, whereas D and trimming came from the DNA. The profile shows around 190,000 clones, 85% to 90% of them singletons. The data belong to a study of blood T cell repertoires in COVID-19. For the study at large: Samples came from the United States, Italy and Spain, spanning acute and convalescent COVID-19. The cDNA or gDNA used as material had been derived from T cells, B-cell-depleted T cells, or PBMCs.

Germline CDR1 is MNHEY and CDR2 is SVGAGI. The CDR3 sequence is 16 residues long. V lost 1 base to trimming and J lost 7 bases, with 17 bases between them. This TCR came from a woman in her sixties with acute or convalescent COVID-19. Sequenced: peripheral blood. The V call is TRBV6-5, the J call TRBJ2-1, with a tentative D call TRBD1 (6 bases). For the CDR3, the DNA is TGTGCCAGCAGTTACTTCCGACAGGCCCTTCGGAATGAGCAGTTCTTC. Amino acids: CASSYFRQALRNEQFF.